Sequencing of this TCR beta chain was carried out in a study of blood T cell repertoires in COVID-19 (dated by TCRdb to about 2020). For context, the study as a whole: Collaborator samples came from the United States, Italy and Spain and covered acute and convalescent phases of COVID-19. A de-identified subject ID, COVID-19 status, age in years and sex were almost always included in the sample metadata. Where available, HLA class I and class II types were obtained from metadata supplied by the sample provider rather than from assay-based typing. The repertoires were released in a freely available public database meant as a resource for research on the immune response to SARS-CoV-2. The samples were drawn from two sources: the first 160 participants of the ongoing ImmuneRACE study, and over 950 subjects contributed by 6 global collaborators. Subjects who had been exposed to COVID-19, were actively infected with it, or had recovered from it provided the deeply sampled blood TCRbeta repertoires that made up the dataset. The material from the prospective study consisted of cDNA or gDNA derived from T cells, B-cell-depleted T cells, or PBMCs.

Paper-wide results and their limitations: How much clinical and demographic metadata was included differed by source and by participant, and the metadata was provided uncurated.

CDR1 and CDR2 are read off the germline V gene (reference sequence) as LNHDA and SQIVND. The CDR3 covers 15 residues, taking in both the cysteine and the phenylalanine. Only CDR3 DNA is held: 45 bases, read in frame from base 1. V is pruned by 5 bases and J by 6 bases, leaving 12 bases of the junction without a gene match. Each collaborating institution followed its own protocols to collect whole blood in K2EDTA tubes. For TCRbeta analysis, collaborator samples were shipped as frozen whole blood, as isolated PBMCs, or as DNA extracted from either sample type. This clone has just one count. Its specific antigen is unknown. Per-nucleotide qualities are absent, and no much larger clonotype sits a single base away. TCRbeta CDR3 regions were amplified from genomic DNA using the immunoSEQ Assay, a bias-controlled multiplex PCR. As for how the authors treated the data: Nucleated cell counts per sample were estimated from amplification of reference gene primers within the assay. To quantify the absolute abundance of each unique TCRbeta CDR3 rearrangement, sequence reads were collapsed and filtered. For each sample, productive Simpson clonality was calculated as the square root of Simpson's diversity index across productive rearrangements. The table comes from immuneACCESS by way of TCRdb, which keeps in-frame sequences with V and J called. Part of the clones is missing from these tables; in studies checked, under half for an unresolved V gene and the rest for unknown reasons. V and J calls and clone size are given by that table; D and trimming were obtained from the DNA. For this sample the table gives about 340,000 clones, of which about 86% were detected only once. The top ten constitute 2.5% to 3% of the sample.

Sequencing used peripheral blood. The clonotype originates from a man aged 25-45 years with active or convalescent COVID-19. The sequence links TRBV19 to TRBJ2-7; 8 junctional bases match TRBD1. Here the CDR3 is given as CASSPLDRGPGEQYF. The base sequence is TGTGCCAGTAGTCCCTTAGACAGGGGTCCCGGCGAGCAGTACTTC.